These 27 T cell receptor beta chains originate from one sample sequenced in a study of read filtering for tumor transcriptome and immune sequencing (dated by TCRdb to the early 2020s). Sequencing relied on an Illumina HiSeq 4000. TCR libraries were constructed from approximately 360 ng RNA using the Immunoverse kit, and molecular barcoded adaptors covering alpha/delta and beta/gamma chains were employed. TCRdb reanalyzed the raw reads on its own, using fastp at Q25 for trimming and MiXCR for clone calling, and kept in-frame beta chains. Rows are unified per CDR3 protein, each entry keeping the most common DNA and genes. The sample table lists over 40,000 distinct CDR3 sequences, over 9.5% of them with a count of one. The biggest ten clones account for 13% to 15% of the sample. Sequencing input: a population of CD138-negative cells sorted from bone marrow. Taken with the paper, the label for cell subset or site translates to: bone marrow mononuclear cells depleted of CD138+ plasma/myeloma cells by negative magnetic selection. These receptors came from a donor at least 40 years old with multiple myeloma.

This clonotype appeared many times. The J gene is TRBJ2-3, the V gene TRBV30; D is undetermined. Trimming cost V 3 bases and J 11 bases, with 12 bases left between them. Germline-derived CDR1 and CDR2 are GTSNPN and SVGIG (reference sequence). The CDR3 is 11 residues long. CDR3 sequence (DNA): TGTGCCTGGAGCGGTGGCAGGTTGCAGTATTTT. Its translation: CAWSGGRLQYF. The variable domain in full, with the rest retrieved from reference TRBV30 and TRBJ2-3, is SQTIHQWPATLVQPVGSPLSLECTVEGTSNPNLYWYRQAAGRGLQLLFYSVGIGQISSEVPQNLSASRPQDRQFILSSKKLLLSDSGFYLCAWSGGRLQYFGPGTRLTVL.

This clonotype rates as medium-sized. The chain is built from TRBV18 and TRBJ2-1; 11 bases are a match to TRBD2. The CDR3 is 16 amino acids. Per germline, CDR1 KGHSH and CDR2 LQKENI. V trimming: 3 bases; J trimming: 9 bases; junction bases outside the gene matches: 10. Here the CDR3 DNA reads TGTGCCAGCTCACCGGGCCCAACTAGCGGGAGTCCTGAGCAGTTCTTC. Amino acid sequence: CASSPGPTSGSPEQFF. Full variable domain (rest looked up from reference TRBV18 and TRBJ2-1): NAGVMQNPRHLVRRRGQEARLRCSPMKGHSHVYWYRQLPEEGLKFMVYLQKENIIDESGMPKERFSAEFPKEGPSILRIQQVVRGDSAAYFCASSPGPTSGSPEQFFGPGTRLTVL.

The rearrangement links TRBV12-3 or TRBV12-4 to TRBJ2-2, with D maybe TRBD2 (6 bases). The V end lost 7 bases, the J end lost 4 bases, and 19 bases lay between the germline ends. The CDR3 runs to 16 residues. CDR3 sequence: CASTKRGSFGTGELFF. The CDR3 nucleotides are TGTGCCAGCACCAAACGGGGGTCGTTCGGCACCGGGGAGCTGTTTTTT.

This clonotype was counted ten times or more. The genes are TRBV19 and TRBJ2-7; no definite D call. This CDR3 contains 15 residues. The germline gives CDR1 LNHDA, CDR2 SQIVND (reference sequence). The V gene lost 2 bases and the J gene lost 1 base, with 12 bases spanning the gap. The CDR3 sequence: CASSISVTTSYEQYF. The CDR3 DNA is TGTGCCAGTAGTATAAGCGTTACTACATCCTACGAGCAGTACTTC.

This clonotype has ten or more counts. The chain carries TRBV7-4 and TRBJ1-1, with 9 bases matching TRBD1. The germline V gene has CDR1 SGHVT and CDR2 SQSDAQ. J was trimmed by 5 bases and V by 6 bases; bases with no gene match: 7. The CDR3 totals 14 residues. The CDR3 loop reads CASRPQGARTEAFF. The CDR3 coding sequence is TGTGCCAGCAGACCACAGGGGGCGCGGACTGAAGCTTTCTTT.

This clonotype showed up many times. This chain joins TRBV13 and TRBJ2-5; either TRBD1 or TRBD2 may supply D (5 bases each). V was pared by 4 bases and J by 6 bases, with 21 bases between. The CDR3 covers 16 residues. CDR1 is PRHDT, CDR2 FYEKMQ, per germline (reference sequence). CDR3 loop: CASSYSWLGTWQTQYF. The CDR3 nucleotides are TGTGCCAGCAGCTACTCCTGGCTAGGGACCTGGCAGACCCAGTACTTC.

This clonotype was recorded at least ten times. The chain joins TRBV7-9 to TRBJ2-7; D gene ambiguous. Trimming took 5 bases from V and 5 from J, leaving 10 bases between them. Germline-derived CDR1 and CDR2 are SEHNR and FQNEAQ (reference sequence). The CDR3 runs to 12 residues. The DNA of the CDR3 is TGTGCCAGCAGCGTGGAGTGGGACGAGCAGTACTTC. Translating gives CASSVEWDEQYF.

This clonotype occurred many times. This rearrangement joins TRBV6-2 or TRBV6-3 to TRBJ2-3; TRBD2 agrees at 13 bases. The CDR3 contains 14 residues. CDR1 is MNHEY, CDR2 SVGEGT, per germline. V shed 8 bases, J shed 9 bases, and the junction held 8 bases outside the gene matches. CDR3: CASSGLAGAVTQYF. In nucleotides, the CDR3 is TGTGCCAGCTCCGGACTAGCGGGAGCGGTGACGCAGTATTTT.

Details on this clonotype: One base separates it from a far larger clone, so it is likely a read error. This sequence joins TRBV6-5 and TRBJ2-1, with 8 positions matching TRBD2. Germline CDR1 MNHEY, CDR2 SVGAGI. The CDR3 sequence is 16 residues long. The V gene end was trimmed by 5 bases and the J gene end by 0 bases; junction bases not matched to a gene: 6. The CDR3 is CASSLSGTLSYNEQFF. The CDR3 DNA is TGTGCCAGCAGTCTTAGCGGGACCCTCTCCTACAATGAGCAGTTCTTC.

As for this clonotype: A read error likely explains this, since a far larger clone differs by one base. The chain joins TRBV7-2 to TRBJ1-4; D remains unclear. With the DNA end fitting TRBJ2-3 better, the J assignment may be wrong. The CDR3 runs to 12 residues. Per germline, CDR1 SGHTA and CDR2 FQGNSA. The CDR3 region has the DNA TGTGCCCGCAGCTTAGGATCCGGTACGCAGTATTTT. Protein sequence: CARSLGSGTQYF.

In this sample, this clonotype is medium-sized (0.01 to 0.1%). The chain joins TRBV11-3 to TRBJ2-1; 11 bases map to TRBD2. V lost 5 bases, J lost 4 bases, and 10 bases stayed unmatched. This CDR3 is built from 17 residues. The germline V gene encodes CDR1 SGHNT and CDR2 YENEEA. CDR3 bases: TGTGCCAGCAGCCCCCCGGGGGGACTAGCGGCTTACAATGAGCAGTTCTTC. Translating gives CASSPPGGLAAYNEQFF.

The sample holds many counts of this clonotype. This chain joins TRBV20-1 and TRBJ2-2, with TRBD2 as a possible D gene (6 bases). Germline values: CDR1 DFQATT, CDR2 SNEGSKA (reference sequence). V was pared by 2 bases and J by 5 bases, with 12 bases between. The length of the CDR3 is 14 residues. The CDR3 DNA follows: TGCAGTGCTAGAAACGGGAGAGGGACCGGGGAGCTGTTTTTT. Translation gives CSARNGRGTGELFF.

This clonotype was detected many times. The gene calls are TRBV14 and TRBJ1-1; D remains ambiguous. Germline assignment: CDR1 SGHDN and CDR2 FVKESK. Deletions cut 1 base from V and 9 bases from J, with 12 bases between. This CDR3 is built from 13 residues. CDR3 residues: CASSQAVGGKAFF. In DNA form, the CDR3 reads TGTGCCAGCAGCCAAGCGGTGGGAGGAAAAGCTTTCTTT.

This clonotype appeared many times. The chain is built from TRBV29-1 and TRBJ2-3; 9 bases line up with TRBD1. The CDR3 runs to 13 residues. The germline gives CDR1 SQVTM, CDR2 ANQGSEA. Trimming took 6 bases from V and 0 from J; bases not matched to a gene: 1. The CDR3 bases are TGCAGCGTCGACAGGGGGAGCACAGATACGCAGTATTTT. Protein: CSVDRGSTDTQYF.

In regard to this clonotype: A single base separates this from a much larger clone, so it may be a read error. The V and J genes are TRBV7-2 and TRBJ2-3; TRBD2 agrees at 13 bases. Trimming at V came to 5 bases and at J to 4 bases, leaving 12 bases not matched to a gene. The CDR3 totals 18 residues. Per germline, CDR1 SGHTA and CDR2 FQGNSA. Here the CDR3 reads CASSPSGLAGTPSDTQYF. The CDR3 DNA sequence: TGTGCCAGCAGCCCATCGGGACTAGCGGGAACCCCATCAGATACGCAGTATTTT.

This clonotype was recorded many times. The V call is TRBV20-1, the J call TRBJ1-1; maybe TRBD1 (6 bases). This CDR3 contains 13 residues. Trimming removed 6 bases at V and 0 bases at J, with 11 bases between. Germline V gene data show CDR1 as DFQATT and CDR2 as SNEGSKA (reference sequence). The CDR3 bases are TGCAGTGCCGAAGGGACATTGAACACTGAAGCTTTCTTT. It encodes CSAEGTLNTEAFF.

In its sample, this clonotype was seen many times. V usage is TRBV11-2 and J usage is TRBJ2-6; the D is unclear. Germline V lookup: CDR1 SGHAT, CDR2 FQNNGV. Deletions cut 6 bases from V and 0 bases from J, with 18 bases between. The CDR3 contains 18 residues. CDR3 coding DNA: TGTGCCAGCAGGGACCGTGGCAGTAACCCCTCTGGGGCCAACGTCCTGACTTTC. Its translation is CASRDRGSNPSGANVLTF.

This clonotype came up many times. The V gene is TRBV7-9, the J gene TRBJ2-1, with D hard to call. The V gene lost 3 bases and the J gene lost 1 base, with 10 bases spanning the gap. CDR3 length equals 15 residues. The germline V gene encodes CDR1 SEHNR and CDR2 FQNEAQ (reference sequence). The CDR3: CASSFDIESYNEQFF. DNA of the CDR3: TGTGCCAGCAGCTTTGACATTGAATCCTACAATGAGCAGTTCTTC.

This clonotype was observed many times. CDR3 bases: TGTGCCAGCAGCTTACAACGATTCAATGAGCAGTTCTTC. Its protein is CASSLQRFNEQFF. The V and J genes are TRBV7-2 and TRBJ2-1; D gene unclear. The germline gives CDR1 SGHTA, CDR2 FQGNSA. The V and J ends lost 2 bases and 6 bases respectively, with 8 bases between them. The CDR3 has 13 residues. Complete variable domain (other parts from reference TRBV7-2 and TRBJ2-1): GAGVSQSPSNKVTEKGKDVELRCDPISGHTALYWYRQSLGQGLEFLIYFQGNSAPDKSGLPSDRFSAERTGGSVSTLTIQRTQQEDSAVYLCASSLQRFNEQFFGPGTRLTVL.

This clonotype was detected many times. The V and J genes are TRBV12-5 and TRBJ2-1, with 9 bases identical to TRBD2. V was pared by 8 bases and J by 8 bases, with 7 bases of the junction left unmatched. Germline V gives CDR1 LGHNT, CDR2 FRNRAP. The CDR3 runs 13 residues. DNA for the CDR3: TGTGCTAGTTGGGCTAGCGGGAACTATGAGCAGTTCTTC. Translated: CASWASGNYEQFF.

This clonotype was counted at least ten times. This CDR3 is CASSFRTSGRAGELFF. In DNA, the CDR3 is TGTGCCAGCAGTTTCCGGACTAGCGGGAGAGCCGGGGAGCTGTTTTTT. The chain combines TRBV12-3 or TRBV12-4 with TRBJ2-2; TRBD2 matches at 13 bases. This CDR3 is built from 16 residues. V lost 3 bases, J lost 6 bases, and 4 bases stayed unmatched.

This clonotype showed up many times. The V and J genes are TRBV29-1 and TRBJ1-1, with a weak D call TRBD1 (6 bases). The CDR3 is 13 amino acids. Germline CDR1 SQVTM, CDR2 ANQGSEA. V was clipped by 1 base and J by 5 bases, with 11 bases between them. CDR3 amino acids: CSVEGKGGTEAFF. The CDR3 DNA follows: TGCAGCGTTGAAGGCAAGGGGGGGACTGAAGCTTTCTTT.

This clonotype showed up many times. The chain has TRBV5-1 and TRBJ1-1; D possibly corresponds to TRBD1 (5 bases). Germline V gives CDR1 SGHRS, CDR2 YFSETQ. The CDR3 contains 14 residues. V lost 0 bases to trimming and J lost 0 bases, with 6 bases between them. The CDR3 DNA reads TGCGCCAGCAGCTTGGGGGGCGTGAACACTGAAGCTTTCTTT. It specifies CASSLGGVNTEAFF.

The table lists this clonotype with many counts. This chain connects TRBV4-1 to TRBJ2-6; either TRBD1 or TRBD2 may fit D (5 bases each). Germline V gene sequence: CDR1 MGHRA, CDR2 YSYEKL. The CDR3 sequence is 18 residues long. V lost 3 bases to trimming and J lost 3 bases, with 18 bases between them. The CDR3 region has the DNA TGCGCCAGCAGCCATGATAGGGGACGTCGGCTTGGGGCCAACGTCCTGACTTTC. Its translation: CASSHDRGRRLGANVLTF.

The gene calls are TRBV2 and TRBJ2-2; D not certain. V lost 2 bases, J lost 5 bases, and 6 bases lay in between. Germline V gene lookup returns CDR1 SNHLY and CDR2 FYNNEI. The CDR3 extends over 13 amino acids. The CDR3 nucleotides read TGTGCCAGCAGTGAATGGGGTACCGGGGAGCTGTTTTTT. This translates into CASSEWGTGELFF.

This clonotype was picked up many times. The CDR3 is CSAAMDSNQPQHF. CDR3 sequence (DNA): TGCAGTGCCGCCATGGATAGCAATCAGCCCCAGCATTTT. V is TRBV20-1 and J is TRBJ1-5; D is unresolved. Germline-derived CDR1 and CDR2 are DFQATT and SNEGSKA (reference sequence). The V end lost 6 bases, the J end lost 0 bases, and 9 bases lay between the germline ends. CDR3 length: 13 residues.

In this sample, this clonotype turned up many times. The V gene is TRBV24-1, the J gene TRBJ2-2; D assignment may be TRBD1 or TRBD2 (5 bases each). The germline V and J ends were trimmed by 2 bases and 5 bases, with 14 bases remaining between them. The CDR3 loop spans 16 amino acids. Germline CDR1 KGHDR, CDR2 SFDVKD. CDR3 loop: CATSDWGSKGTGELFF. The CDR3, as DNA: TGTGCCACCAGTGATTGGGGGAGCAAAGGAACCGGGGAGCTGTTTTTT.